The 9 T cell receptor beta chains below were found in one sample sequenced in a study of beta chain features in type 1 diabetes. Their cognate antigens are unknown. Study conclusions and caveats: Significant though moderate, a shortening of TCRB CDR3s appeared in all four CD4+ subsets of Type 1 diabetes patients.

The sequenced template was cDNA made from the entire isolated RNA. Method: immunoSEQ multiplex PCR; TCRdb's copy keeps in-frame clones and lacks some. The sample lists hundreds of thousands of clones; about 15% were seen once. The specimen was naive CD4+ T cells from blood. Source of these receptors: a young man with type 1 diabetes.

This clone was seen more than once but under ten times. The chain has TRBV27 and TRBJ2-7; TRBD1 matches 9 bases. Germline V gene lookup returns CDR1 MNHEY and CDR2 SMNVEV (reference sequence). The CDR3 length is 14 residues. Unmatched junction bases numbered 5, after V lost 6 bases and J lost 2 bases. CDR3 nucleotides: TGTGCCAGCAGATTAGGGACAGGGACCTACGAGCAGTACTTC. As protein: CASRLGTGTYEQYF.

This clone was seen more than once but under ten times. The chain recombines TRBV10-3 with TRBJ2-2; a possible D gene is TRBD1 (6 bases). The CDR3 contains 14 residues. Germline CDR1 is ENHRY and CDR2 is SYGVKD. Trimming left V 7 bases short and J 1 base short, with 10 bases between. CDR3 protein: CAITKGQNTGELFF. DNA for the CDR3: TGTGCCATCACTAAGGGACAGAACACCGGGGAGCTGTTTTTT.

This clone was found a few times. The CDR3 loop reads CASSIRDNEETQYF. The CDR3 nucleotides are TGCGCCAGCAGCATCCGGGACAATGAAGAGACCCAGTACTTC. The chain combines TRBV5-1 with TRBJ2-5, with D possibly being TRBD1 (6 bases). V was cut by 4 bases and J by 3 bases, with 13 bases left in between. From germline, CDR1 is SGHRS and CDR2 YFSETQ. The CDR3 contains 14 residues.

V usage is TRBV19 and J usage is TRBJ2-5; D ambiguous. V was clipped by 1 base and J by 2 bases, with 11 bases between them. Germline CDR1 and CDR2: LNHDA and SQIVND (reference sequence). The CDR3 spans 15 residues. The CDR3 spells CASSIGAATQETQYF. CDR3 in DNA: TGTGCCAGTAGTATAGGGGCCGCTACACAAGAGACCCAGTACTTC.

The rearrangement uses TRBV29-1 and TRBJ2-7; D is uncertain. Trimming took 4 bases from V and 3 from J, leaving 19 bases between them. CDR1 SQVTM and CDR2 ANQGSEA come from the germline V gene. The CDR3 is 15 residues long. The CDR3 here is CSVGYNSLLRYEQYF. The CDR3 DNA reads as TGCAGCGTTGGCTACAATAGCCTTCTCCGCTACGAGCAGTACTTC.

This clone was observed a handful of times. V usage is TRBV21-1 and J usage is TRBJ1-2; the tabulated D call, TRBD1, remains unverified against the DNA. TRBV21-1 is tagged as a pseudogene. This CDR3 spans 12 amino acids. The DNA of the CDR3 is TGTGCCAGCAGCTGCCAGGGAAATGGCTACACCTTC. This sequence encodes CASSCQGNGYTF.

The chain uses TRBV2 and TRBJ2-1; possibly TRBD2 for D (5 bases). The CDR3 loop spans 13 amino acids. Trimming left V 5 bases short and J 4 bases short, with 9 bases between. Germline V gene lookup returns CDR1 SNHLY and CDR2 FYNNEI. The CDR3 sequence is CASSHREYNEQFF. The CDR3 nucleotides read TGTGCCAGCAGTCACCGGGAATACAATGAGCAGTTCTTC.

This clone was observed a handful of times. This rearrangement joins TRBV18 to TRBJ1-1; D unresolved. The germline V gene encodes CDR1 KGHSH and CDR2 LQKENI. The CDR3 sequence is 12 residues long. V lost 4 bases, J lost 0 bases, and 3 bases lay in between. The CDR3 nucleotides are TGTGCCAGCTCACTAATGAACACTGAAGCTTTCTTT. Its protein product is CASSLMNTEAFF.

The chain has TRBV6-6 and TRBJ1-1, with a weak D call TRBD1 (5 bases). V lost 5 bases, J lost 3 bases, and 13 bases lay in between. CDR1 is MNHNY, CDR2 SVGAGI, per germline (reference sequence). The CDR3 contains 14 residues. The CDR3 loop reads CASSRGSRDTEAFF. The CDR3, as DNA: TGTGCCAGCAGTCGAGGTAGCAGGGACACTGAAGCTTTCTTT.